Below, 23 T cell receptor beta chains from the same sample are listed, as sequenced in a study of cytomegalovirus exposure and HLA in healthy donors. The primer mix had 60 Vbeta and 13 Jbeta primers. This table comes from immunoSEQ multiplex PCR, and its TCRdb copy is limited to in-frame clones, with some not included. The data contain around 150,000 clones, roughly 82% of them singletons. Input material: PBMCs. The receptor set was obtained from a girl aged 10 to 17 in good health and CMV-seropositive.

The chain is built from TRBV15 and TRBJ2-4; no clear D. The germline V gene encodes CDR1 LNHNV and CDR2 YYDKDF (reference sequence). Trimming took 3 bases from V and 5 from J, leaving 11 bases between them. The CDR3 runs to 14 residues. CDR3 coding DNA: TGTGCCACCAGCAGGTCTTACACAGAAAACATTCAGTACTTC. Translated, it gives CATSRSYTENIQYF.

V usage is TRBV7-3 and J usage is TRBJ2-3; TRBD1 matches at 8 bases. CDR1 and CDR2 from the germline V gene are SGHTA and FQGTGA. V gave up 6 bases and J gave up 4 bases; unmatched junction bases: 3. The CDR3 runs to 13 residues. CDR3 protein: CASRRTGSDTQYF. DNA for the CDR3: TGTGCCAGCAGAAGGACAGGGTCAGATACGCAGTATTTT.

V usage is TRBV28 and J usage is TRBJ2-5, with 7 bases fitting TRBD2. The DNA end is more similar to TRBJ2-7, so the J call may be wrong. The CDR3 loop spans 17 amino acids. Looked up from germline, CDR1 is MDHEN and CDR2 is SYDVKM. The CDR3 DNA reads as TGTGCCAGCAGAGCATCGGGCGGGAGCCCCTACTCCTACGAGCAGTACTTC. It specifies CASRASGGSPYSYEQYF.

The chain couples TRBV28 to TRBJ2-5; 9 bases map to TRBD1. The J segment lost 4 bases and the V segment lost 2 bases, leaving 2 bases of the junction unmatched. Looked up from germline, CDR1 is MDHEN and CDR2 is SYDVKM. This CDR3 has 14 residues. In DNA, the CDR3 is TGTGCCAGCAGTTTACGACAGGGGGGAGAGACCCAGTACTTC. Protein product: CASSLRQGGETQYF. The variable domain in full, with the rest retrieved from reference TRBV28 and TRBJ2-5, is DVKVTQSSRYLVKRTGEKVFLECVQDMDHENMFWYRQDPGLGLRLIYFSYDVKMKEKGDIPEGYSVSREKKERFSLILESASTNQTSMYLCASSLRQGGETQYFGPGTRLLVL.

V is TRBV7-9 and J is TRBJ1-2; D unclear. V was shortened by 6 bases and J by 7 bases, with 15 bases between the two germline ends. CDR3 length equals 13 residues. Germline lookup yields CDR1 SEHNR and CDR2 FQNEAQ (reference sequence). The DNA for the CDR3 is TGTGCCAGCAGAACCGGACTGTCGAGTGGCTACACCTTC. The encoded protein is CASRTGLSSGYTF.

The gene calls are TRBV28 and TRBJ2-2; the match to TRBD2 covers 9 bases. The V and J ends lost 10 bases and 3 bases, in that order; junction bases with no gene match: 6. The CDR3 is 14 residues long. Germline V gene sequence: CDR1 MDHEN, CDR2 SYDVKM. CDR3 sequence: CATGGRADTGELFF. Here the CDR3 DNA reads TGTGCCACTGGCGGGAGGGCCGACACCGGGGAGCTGTTTTTT.

This chain connects TRBV27 to TRBJ2-2, with D maybe TRBD2 (6 bases). Germline V CDR1 and CDR2: MNHEY, SMNVEV (reference sequence). With 6 bases removed from V and 2 bases from J, the gap between germline ends came to 7 bases. This CDR3 is built from 13 residues. Here the CDR3 DNA reads TGTGCCAGCAGCGGGGGTAACACCGGGGAGCTGTTTTTT. Its protein is CASSGGNTGELFF.

Here the CDR3 DNA reads TGCGCCAGCAGTCAATTAATGGGGACAGGGAACGAGCAGTACTTC. This gives the protein CASSQLMGTGNEQYF. The V and J genes are TRBV23-1 and TRBJ2-7; 9 nucleotides agree with TRBD1. TRBV23-1 is assigned to the ORF class and has an uncertain function. Trimming removed 1 base from V and 5 bases from J; junction bases left unmatched: 6. The CDR3 is made up of 15 amino acids.

A word on this clone: A junction boundary mismatches the germline segment, possibly from a read error. The V and J genes are TRBV6-6 and TRBJ2-1, with TRBD1 matching 9 bases. The CDR3 spans 14 residues. Per germline, CDR1 MNHNY and CDR2 SVGAGI (reference sequence). The CDR3 DNA is TGTGCCAGCAGCCGGGACAGGGTCTACAGTGAGCAGTTCTTC. Protein sequence: CASSRDRVYSEQFF.

V usage is TRBV10-1 and J usage is TRBJ2-3, with 13 bases that match TRBD2. Germline assignment: CDR1 WNHNN and CDR2 SYGVQD (reference sequence). The CDR3 is 17 residues long. J gave up 6 bases and V 4 bases, and 10 bases lay outside the gene matches. This CDR3 reads CASSAHPGLAGEDTQYF. The CDR3 DNA is TGCGCCAGCAGTGCCCATCCCGGACTAGCGGGGGAGGATACGCAGTATTTT.

This clone came up a few times. The chain uses TRBV6-1 and TRBJ1-3; 7 bases line up with TRBD1. V lost 9 bases and J lost 0; bases outside the gene matches: 8. The CDR3 covers 15 residues. Germline values: CDR1 MNHNS, CDR2 SASEGT. CDR3 nucleotides: TGTGCCAGTAACAGGGGAGATAGCTCTGGAAACACCATATATTTT. This translates into CASNRGDSSGNTIYF.

The sample holds one count of this clone. The gene calls are TRBV6-6 and TRBJ2-1; 7 nucleotides align to TRBD1. The junction had 12 bases not matched to a gene; V was cut back by 10 bases and J by 3 bases. This CDR3 contains 15 residues. Germline V gene data show CDR1 as MNHNY and CDR2 as SVGAGI (reference sequence). The DNA for the CDR3 is TGTGCCACCAGACGTCCGGGACAGATCTACAATGAGCAGTTCTTC. Amino acid sequence: CATRRPGQIYNEQFF.

This rearrangement joins TRBV15 to TRBJ1-4, with D unclear. The CDR3 spans 15 residues. V shed 1 base and J shed 0 bases, with 6 bases lying between them. CDR1 is LNHNV and CDR2 is YYDKDF in the germline V gene (reference sequence). CDR3: CATSRGRSTNEKLFF. The CDR3 DNA follows: TGTGCCACCAGCAGAGGTCGTTCAACTAATGAAAAACTGTTTTTT.

The chain uses TRBV28 and TRBJ1-4, with 7 nucleotides matching TRBD1. The CDR3 runs to 16 residues. V gave up 7 bases and J gave up 0 bases; unmatched junction bases: 8. From germline, CDR1 is MDHEN and CDR2 SYDVKM. In DNA form, the CDR3 reads TGTGCCAGCAACCTTGACAGGGCCGCAACTAATGAAAAACTGTTTTTT. Amino acid sequence: CASNLDRAATNEKLFF. The complete variable domain, with remaining parts taken from reference TRBV28 and TRBJ1-4, reads DVKVTQSSRYLVKRTGEKVFLECVQDMDHENMFWYRQDPGLGLRLIYFSYDVKMKEKGDIPEGYSVSREKKERFSLILESASTNQTSMYLCASNLDRAATNEKLFFGSGTQLSVL.

The chain recombines TRBV30 with TRBJ2-1; a possible D gene is TRBD2 (6 bases). Germline CDR1 GTSNPN, CDR2 SVGIG (reference sequence). V gave up 3 bases and J gave up 8 bases, with 14 bases separating them. This CDR3 contains 13 residues. The CDR3: CAWSPSSEDEQFF. DNA for the CDR3: TGTGCCTGGAGCCCGTCTAGCGAGGATGAGCAGTTCTTC.

This rearrangement joins TRBV5-5 to TRBJ1-1, with a tentative D call TRBD1 (5 bases). CDR3 length equals 12 residues. V lost 3 bases and J lost 3, with 6 bases in between. Looked up from germline, CDR1 is SGHKS and CDR2 is YYEKEE (reference sequence). The CDR3 spells CASSWGDTEAFF. DNA for the CDR3: TGTGCCAGCAGCTGGGGGGACACTGAAGCTTTCTTT.

The CDR3 DNA is TGCGCCAGCAGTGAGGGGACAGGGTTCGTCGAGCAGTACTTC. Translation gives CASSEGTGFVEQYF. The chain is built from TRBV10-1 and TRBJ2-7, with 9 bases fitting TRBD1. There are 14 residues in the CDR3. Germline V lookup: CDR1 WNHNN, CDR2 SYGVQD (reference sequence). V was pared by 2 bases and J by 6 bases, with 5 bases of the junction left unmatched.

Note on this clone: The same CDR3 arises from other DNA sequences in this sample as well. Written as DNA, the CDR3 is TGTGCCAGTAGTATAGACGGTAGCTCCTACAATGAGCAGTTCTTC. Translating gives CASSIDGSSYNEQFF. The chain uses TRBV19 and TRBJ2-1; D unclear. The CDR3 covers 15 residues. Germline V gives CDR1 LNHDA, CDR2 SQIVND (reference sequence). Deletions cut 0 bases from V and 0 bases from J, with 6 bases between.

The chain employs TRBV7-8 and TRBJ2-4; D not resolved. V was pared by 0 bases and J by 0 bases, with 6 bases between. CDR3 length: 15 residues. CDR1 SGHVS and CDR2 FQNEAQ come from the germline V gene. This CDR3 is CASSLASLAKNIQYF. CDR3 DNA sequence: TGTGCCAGCAGCTTAGCATCACTAGCCAAAAACATTCAGTACTTC.

V usage is TRBV5-5 and J usage is TRBJ2-2; D is ambiguous. This CDR3 has 15 residues. Germline CDR1 reads SGHKS; CDR2 reads YYEKEE (reference sequence). Trimming cost V 4 bases and J 7 bases, with 17 bases left between them. The CDR3 sequence is CASSRLPGVNGELFF. As DNA, the CDR3 is TGTGCCAGCAGCCGGCTGCCGGGTGTGAACGGGGAGCTGTTTTTT.

The chain recombines TRBV27 with TRBJ1-1; TRBD1 is a possible D gene (6 bases). This CDR3 is 14 amino acids long. V gave up 1 base and J gave up 5 bases, with 11 bases separating them. Germline V gene sequence: CDR1 MNHEY, CDR2 SMNVEV (reference sequence). The CDR3 DNA follows: TGTGCCAGCAGTTTATGGGGGGGGCGGACTGAAGCTTTCTTT. It translates to CASSLWGGRTEAFF.

The sample holds a few counts of this clone. The CDR3 reads CASSEGIHGNTEAFF. The CDR3 nucleotides are TGTGCCAGCAGTGAAGGTATCCACGGGAACACTGAAGCTTTCTTT. This chain links TRBV25-1 with TRBJ1-1; D unresolved. Trimming pared 2 bases from V and 1 base from J, leaving 11 bases between. Germline-derived CDR1 and CDR2 are MGHDK and SYGVNS. The CDR3 covers 15 residues. Complete variable domain (other parts from reference TRBV25-1 and TRBJ1-1): EADIYQTPRYLVIGTGKKITLECSQTMGHDKMYWYQQDPGMELHLIHYSYGVNSTEKGDLSSESTVSRIRTEHFPLTLESARPSHTSQYLCASSEGIHGNTEAFFGQGTRLTVV.

The J gene is TRBJ2-7, the V gene TRBV5-6; 9 bases align to TRBD1. The CDR3 runs 15 residues. The germline gives CDR1 SGHDT, CDR2 YYEEEE. The V and J ends lost 4 bases and 3 bases, in that order; junction bases with no gene match: 8. CDR3 amino acids: CASSPPGQGYYEQYF. In DNA, the CDR3 is TGTGCCAGCAGCCCACCGGGACAGGGATACTACGAGCAGTACTTC. Complete variable domain (other parts from reference TRBV5-6 and TRBJ2-7): DAGVTQSPTHLIKTRGQQVTLRCSPKSGHDTVSWYQQALGQGPQFIFQYYEEEERQRGNFPDRFSGHQFPNYSSELNVNALLLGDSALYLCASSPPGQGYYEQYFGPGTRLTVT.